The entry below describes one T cell receptor (beta chain). Its binding antigen is unknown. No much larger clonotype is one base removed from it; base qualities were not supplied. The sample is drawn from a study of naive and memory T cell subsets (dated by TCRdb to the late 2010s). A note on the overall study: An open-source, UMI-based TCR alpha and beta sequencing pipeline was applied to sorted naive and memory peripheral blood T cell subsets. Complete agreement was observed between the functional CMV T cell responses and the IgG serology results. RNA was DNase-treated and reverse transcribed with TCR constant-region primers, mostly using SuperScript III.

Separate amplification of TCR alpha and beta chain libraries was performed from the second PCR step onward. To determine each donor's CMV status, fresh PBMCs were stimulated overnight with CMV viral lysate, and IFNgamma production from CD4+ T cells was then assessed. CD4 T cells were positively selected with Miltenyi beads, followed by positive selection of CD8 T cells from the CD4-negative fraction. After staining for CD3, CD4, CD8, CD45RA, CD27 and a live/dead dye, cells were sorted on a BD Aria II into four subsets based on CD45RA and CD27. Three healthy volunteers provided blood, and each donor's sample was split into CD4 and CD8 T cells and then further divided into four differentiation subsets. Roughly 120 ml of peripheral blood was collected from each donor, and PBMC were isolated from the blood using Ficoll-Paque PLUS density-gradient centrifugation. Sorted cells were lysed in RLT buffer, and RNA was extracted with a Qiagen RNeasy kit and stored at -80°C.

Libraries came from UMI-ligation and nested PCR. To cover both TRBC1 and TRBC2, the beta constant-region primer consisted of an equimolar mix of two oligonucleotides. Four rounds of PCR, combining the SP2 primer with nested alpha and beta constant-region primers, were used to amplify the ligated cDNA. A single-stranded oligonucleotide containing the SP2 primer and a 12-nucleotide UMI was joined to the 3' end of the cDNA by T4 RNA ligase 1. Incubation of the ligation reaction was carried out at 16 degrees C for about 18-24 hours. To avoid over-amplification, PCR2 was usually performed as a SYBR Green qPCR and halted once a predetermined threshold was reached. Every purification after the first one was done using Agencourt AMPure XP magnetic beads. Libraries were quantified by Qubit and checked on a TapeStation, with a main peak expected near 650 bp. Pooled libraries were sequenced on an Illumina MiSeq with v2 2x251 paired-end kits, typically giving roughly 1-2.3 million reads per sample. Each sample was pooled at approximately 4.3 nM, and about 4.5-7% PhiX was included to help cluster recognition. Per the original workflow: FASTQ reads processed by Demultiplexor were assigned V and J genes by Decombinator through tag matching that tolerated a single base-pair mismatch. UMIs were used by Collapsinator to correct both sequencing errors and frequency errors arising from PCR heterogeneity. CDR3Translator translated TCRs and extracted CDR3s from the conserved cysteine to the FGXG phenylalanine, flagging non-productive sequences. Gini, Shannon entropy and inverse Simpson indices were computed after subsampling the repertoires to the same number of UMI-defined TCRs. Within the linear range, a power law was fitted by maximum likelihood to the distributions of clonotype abundance. On one naive CD8 sample, the pipeline and MIGEC gave similar UMI counts, unique TCR numbers and clonal distributions. One analysis removed from the naive repertoire any naive TCRs that were also present in any memory subset from the same donor. A set of roughly 7,000 CMV-associated CDR3 sequences, compiled from VDJdb and a published dataset, was used to search the repertoires. Through fastp at Q25 and MiXCR, TCRdb rebuilt clones from the public reads, retaining in-frame beta chains. Records with the same CDR3 protein are collapsed into one entry carrying the most frequent genes and DNA. For this entry, the V and J calls and clone size follow TCRdb and not the study's own pipeline. The sample table lists fewer than 150,000 distinct CDR3 sequences, 15% to 25% of them with a count of one. Of the sample, around 0.63% falls within the top ten clones.

The paper's findings and limits, for the study overall: A few larger clonotypes were present in naive repertoires, particularly the CD8 repertoires, and these clonotypes were possibly memory cells re-expressing CD45RA. RNA-based TCR counts may be affected by expression changes linked to T cell activation and differentiation. Gini index rose and Shannon and inverse Simpson diversity fell from naive through CM, EM and EMRA in both CD4 and CD8 cells. A power law was followed by TCR abundance, with an exponent that differed between naive and memory subsets but was consistent across the three individuals. The repertoire findings for the naive and memory subsets could not be validated, as no ground truth was available. Clonotypes were defined as single alpha or beta chain sequences, not paired alpha/beta receptors. Once error correction was done, more than 95% of naive TCR sequences showed up just once, which made the naive abundance distributions much steeper than those of the memory subsets.

The CDR1 and CDR2 encoded by the germline V gene are LGHNA and YSLEER. The cysteine opens and the phenylalanine closes a CDR3 of 13 amino acids. Only CDR3 DNA is held: 39 bases, read in frame from base 1. V and J lose 0 bases and 7 bases, and a span of 9 bases separates them. The rearranged segments are TRBV4-3 and TRBJ2-5; TRBD2 might be the D gene, on 5 matching bases. This receptor was taken from a human donor in good health. The sample taken for sequencing was naive CD8+ T cells from blood. The intended sense of this specimen's cell subset or site label: naive T cells, CD45RA high CD27+. This receptor has the CDR3 CASSQDSSGTQYF. The nucleotides read TGCGCCAGCAGCCAAGATTCGAGCGGGACCCAGTACTTC.